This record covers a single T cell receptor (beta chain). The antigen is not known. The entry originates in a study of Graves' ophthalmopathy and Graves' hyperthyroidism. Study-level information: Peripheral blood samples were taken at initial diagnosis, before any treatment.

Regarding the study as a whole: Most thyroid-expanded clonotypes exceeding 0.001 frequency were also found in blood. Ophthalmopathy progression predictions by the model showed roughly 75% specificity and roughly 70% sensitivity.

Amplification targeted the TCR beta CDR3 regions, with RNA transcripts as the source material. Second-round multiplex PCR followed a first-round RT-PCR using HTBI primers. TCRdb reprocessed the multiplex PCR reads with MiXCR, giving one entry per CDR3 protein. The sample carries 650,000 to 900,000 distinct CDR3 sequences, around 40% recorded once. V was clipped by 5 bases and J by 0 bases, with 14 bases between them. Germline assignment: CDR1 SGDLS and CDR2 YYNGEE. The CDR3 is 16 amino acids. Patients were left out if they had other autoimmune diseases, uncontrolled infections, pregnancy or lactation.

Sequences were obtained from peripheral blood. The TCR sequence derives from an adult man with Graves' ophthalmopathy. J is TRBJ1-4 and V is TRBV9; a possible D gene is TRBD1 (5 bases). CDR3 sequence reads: CASRRNTGATNEKLFF. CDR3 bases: TGTGCCAGCAGACGAAACACAGGAGCAACTAATGAAAAACTGTTTTTT.